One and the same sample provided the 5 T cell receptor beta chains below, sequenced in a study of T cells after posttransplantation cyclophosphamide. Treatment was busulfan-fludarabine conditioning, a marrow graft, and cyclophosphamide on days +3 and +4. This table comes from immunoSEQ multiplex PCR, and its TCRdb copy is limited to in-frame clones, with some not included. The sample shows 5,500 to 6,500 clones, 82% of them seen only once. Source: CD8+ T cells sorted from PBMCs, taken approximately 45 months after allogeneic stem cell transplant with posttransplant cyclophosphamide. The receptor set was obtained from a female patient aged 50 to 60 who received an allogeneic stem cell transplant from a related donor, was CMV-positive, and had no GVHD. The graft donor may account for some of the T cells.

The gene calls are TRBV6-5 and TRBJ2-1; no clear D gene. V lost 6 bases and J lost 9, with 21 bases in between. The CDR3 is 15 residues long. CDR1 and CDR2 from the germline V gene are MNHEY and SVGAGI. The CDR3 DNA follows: TGTGCCAGCAGCCTCGACACCCCCTTCGGTACTGAGCAGTTCTTC. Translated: CASSLDTPFGTEQFF.

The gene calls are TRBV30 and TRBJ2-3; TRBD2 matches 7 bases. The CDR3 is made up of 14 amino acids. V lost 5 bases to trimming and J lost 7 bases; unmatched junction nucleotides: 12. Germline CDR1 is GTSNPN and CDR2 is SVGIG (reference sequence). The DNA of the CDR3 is TGTGCCTGGTTCCCCAGCGGGGCGGGGTATACGCAGTATTTT. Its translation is CAWFPSGAGYTQYF.

In nucleotides, the CDR3 is TGTGCCAGCAGCAAAGGACTAGCGGGAGGGCCATTAGGAGATACGCAGTATTTT. It translates to CASSKGLAGGPLGDTQYF. The V and J genes are TRBV21-1 and TRBJ2-3; the listed D gene, TRBD2, was not tested against the DNA. TRBV21-1 represents a pseudogene. The CDR3 covers 18 residues.

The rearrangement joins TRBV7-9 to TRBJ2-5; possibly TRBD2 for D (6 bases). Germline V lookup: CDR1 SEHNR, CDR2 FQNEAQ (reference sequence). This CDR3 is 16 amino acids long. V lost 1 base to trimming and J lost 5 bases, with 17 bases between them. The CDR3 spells CASSLGVAASAETQYF. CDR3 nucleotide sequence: TGTGCCAGCAGCTTAGGGGTAGCGGCATCGGCCGAGACCCAGTACTTC. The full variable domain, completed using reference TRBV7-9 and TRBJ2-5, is DTGVSQNPRHKITKRGQNVTFRCDPISEHNRLYWYRQTLGQGPEFLTYFQNEAQLEKSRLLSDRFSAERPKGSFSTLEIQRTEQGDSAMYLCASSLGVAASAETQYFGPGTRLLVL.

The CDR3 loop is CASSLDFIGFHQYF. CDR3 nucleotide sequence: TGTGCCAGCAGTTTGGACTTCATAGGGTTTCATCAGTACTTC. The V and J genes are TRBV28 and TRBJ2-4, with a tentative D call TRBD2 (5 bases). Germline assignment: CDR1 MDHEN and CDR2 SYDVKM. This CDR3 comprises 14 residues. The ends were cut back, 3 bases at V and 12 bases at J, with 18 bases in the middle.